This T cell receptor (beta chain) originates from a study of technical replicates of blood from a handful of donors. Germline V gives CDR1 LGHNA, CDR2 YSLEER. With V trimmed by 0 bases and J by 0 bases, 5 bases remained unmatched. The CDR3 is 19 amino acids. TCRdb's table, derived via immunoSEQ multiplex PCR, lists solely in-frame clones and lacks some. The data hold about 63,000 clones, with 85% to 90% observed a single time. Sequenced material: PBMCs. V gene TRBV4-3 combines with J gene TRBJ2-2; 12 bases line up with TRBD2. This TCR derives from a human donor in good health. Some clones in this sample may be carry-over from other donors' samples. CDR3 sequence: CASSQDVASGGANTGELFF. The DNA for the CDR3 is TGCGCCAGCAGCCAAGATGTAGCTAGCGGGGGGGCGAACACCGGGGAGCTGTTTTTT.